These 13 T cell receptor beta chains came from one sample sequenced in a study of blood T cell repertoires in COVID-19. The table came from immunoSEQ multiplex PCR; TCRdb's copy has only in-frame clones and leaves some out. The table records 170,000 or so clones, roughly 89% of them present only once. The sample was peripheral blood. These receptors were collected from a woman in her late teens or twenties who had recovered from COVID-19.

The chain combines TRBV7-2 with TRBJ2-7; tentative D call: TRBD1 (6 bases). This CDR3 comprises 15 residues. V was cut by 0 bases and J by 2 bases, with 11 bases left in between. The germline V gene has CDR1 SGHTA and CDR2 FQGNSA. The CDR3 DNA sequence: TGTGCCAGCAGCTTAGCCGGGACACAAACCTACGAGCAGTACTTC. Protein: CASSLAGTQTYEQYF.

This chain connects TRBV7-2 to TRBJ2-2, with 13 bases fitting TRBD2. Germline assignment: CDR1 SGHTA and CDR2 FQGNSA. The CDR3 has 18 residues. The J segment lost 4 bases and the V segment lost 5 bases, leaving 10 bases of the junction unmatched. The CDR3 spells CASSPTSGRLGSTGELFF. Here the CDR3 DNA reads TGTGCCAGCAGCCCGACTAGCGGGAGGTTGGGATCCACCGGGGAGCTGTTTTTT.

This clone has more than one count but fewer than ten. The chain joins TRBV7-3 to TRBJ1-6, with 8 nucleotides matching TRBD1. V lost 1 base and J lost 9; bases outside the gene matches: 8. The CDR3 runs to 16 residues. CDR1 is SGHTA and CDR2 is FQGTGA in the germline V gene. The DNA of the CDR3 is TGTGCCAGCAGCTTAAGCCGGACAGGGAATGGTTCACCCCTCCACTTT. Amino acids: CASSLSRTGNGSPLHF.

The gene calls are TRBV18 and TRBJ1-5; D gene uncertain. Germline V CDR1 and CDR2: KGHSH, LQKENI. V shed 2 bases and J shed 7 bases, with 12 bases lying between them. The CDR3 has 14 amino acids. The CDR3 sequence: CASSPAQPGQPQHF. As DNA, the CDR3 is TGTGCCAGCTCACCAGCTCAACCAGGACAGCCCCAGCATTTT.

J is TRBJ2-1 and V is TRBV2; TRBD1 is a possible D gene (6 bases). From germline, CDR1 is SNHLY and CDR2 FYNNEI. V was cut by 6 bases and J by 3 bases, with 12 bases left in between. This CDR3 is built from 14 residues. Here the CDR3 reads CASSTDRFYNEQFF. The DNA for the CDR3 is TGTGCCAGCAGCACGGACAGATTCTACAATGAGCAGTTCTTC.

The gene calls are TRBV3-1 (or the pseudogene TRBV3-2) and TRBJ1-2, with TRBD1 identical over 10 bases. The CDR3 contains 13 residues. V lost 4 bases to trimming and J lost 9 bases; unmatched junction nucleotides: 5. Germline CDR1 and CDR2: LGHDT and YNNKEL (reference sequence). The CDR3 reads CASSPDRGVRYTF. The DNA of the CDR3 is TGTGCCAGCAGCCCGGACAGGGGGGTTCGCTACACCTTC.

This chain uses TRBV28 with TRBJ2-1, with 10 bases matching TRBD2. CDR1 MDHEN and CDR2 SYDVKM come from the germline V gene. This CDR3 is built from 15 residues. J lost 5 bases, V lost 7 bases, and 8 bases had no gene match. The chain's CDR3 is CASTEAGGVNNEQFF. The CDR3 DNA reads TGTGCCAGCACTGAAGCGGGAGGGGTTAACAATGAGCAGTTCTTC.

The chain uses TRBV2 and TRBJ2-2; 8 bases map to TRBD1. V lost 10 bases and J lost 4; bases outside the gene matches: 5. CDR1 SNHLY and CDR2 FYNNEI come from the germline V gene. This CDR3 has 13 residues. CDR3 DNA sequence: TGTGCCACCGACAGGGGCAGCACCGGGGAGCTGTTTTTT. This gives the protein CATDRGSTGELFF.

The J gene is TRBJ1-5, the V gene TRBV7-9; 8 positions agree with TRBD1. The germline gives CDR1 SEHNR, CDR2 FQNEAQ (reference sequence). The length of the CDR3 is 17 residues. The trim removed 5 bases at V and 6 bases at J, leaving 15 bases unmatched. CDR3 in DNA: TGTGCCAGCAGCCCCAACATCGGGACAGGACGGGGTCAGCCCCAGCATTTT. Protein sequence: CASSPNIGTGRGQPQHF.

The CDR3 bases are TGTGCCAGCAAATCCGGGACAGGGGCCGAGCAGTTCTTC. Protein sequence: CASKSGTGAEQFF. This chain links TRBV25-1 with TRBJ2-1; 10 bases are shared with TRBD1. This CDR3 contains 13 residues. CDR1 and CDR2 from the germline V gene are MGHDK and SYGVNS. Trimming removed 7 bases from V and 10 bases from J; junction bases left unmatched: 7.

This chain links TRBV6-5 with TRBJ1-6, with TRBD1 as a possible D gene (5 bases). Germline V gene data show CDR1 as MNHEY and CDR2 as SVGAGI. The V gene lost 7 bases and the J gene lost 13 bases, with 17 bases spanning the gap. The CDR3 loop spans 13 amino acids. The CDR3 DNA is TGTGCCAGCACTTTAACAGGTCAGACGCCCCTCCACTTT. Translated: CASTLTGQTPLHF.

The V call is TRBV10-2, the J call TRBJ1-2; 8 bases agree with TRBD1. Germline lookup yields CDR1 WSHSY and CDR2 SAAADI. The CDR3 has 13 residues. V lost 6 bases, J lost 8 bases, and 8 bases stayed unmatched. CDR3 protein: CASSTAGDRGYTF. The CDR3 coding sequence is TGCGCCAGCAGCACCGCCGGGGACAGGGGCTACACCTTC.

The chain uses TRBV28 and TRBJ2-1; the D gene is possibly TRBD2 (6 bases). This CDR3 is 13 amino acids long. CDR1 and CDR2 (germline): MDHEN, SYDVKM. V was clipped by 10 bases and J by 7 bases, with 17 bases between them. This CDR3 reads CATEAGSWNEQFF. Written as DNA, the CDR3 is TGTGCCACCGAAGCGGGCTCATGGAATGAGCAGTTCTTC.